Here is one T cell receptor (beta chain) with its context. Antigen unknown. The sample is drawn from a study of T cells expressing NK-cell markers. Looking at the study overall: Obtained from sorted CD3+CD56+NKG2C+, CD3+CD56+NKG2C- and CD3+CD56-NKG2C+ T cells were the TCR beta repertoires.

Study results and limitations: Six donors carried dominant NKG2C+ clonotypes that made up roughly 1.0-7.5% of their CD8+ T cells. In a few donors, dominant clonotypes made up about 25-60.1% of CD3+CD56-NKG2C+ cells.

Germline CDR1 SGHTA, CDR2 FQGNSA. The CDR3 runs 17 residues. It was by 5'RACE template switching with UMIs that TCR beta cDNA was made. TCRdb processed the 5' RACE reads again and assigns one entry to each CDR3 protein, with no DNA. The sample includes around 260,000 distinct CDR3 sequences. Specimen: blood T cells: a sorted CD56 or NKG2C T cell subset, CD4+ or CD8+ T cells, or bulk PBMC T cells (not recorded which). The receptor comes from a woman between 18 and 70 years old in good health. The chain employs TRBV7-2 and TRBJ1-5; the TCRdb call, TRBD1, lacks DNA for checking. CDR3 region: CASSLVGQGVLNQPQHF.